This T cell receptor beta chain was observed in a study of siplizumab effects on memory and regulatory T cells. The method was immunoSEQ multiplex PCR; TCRdb's version includes in-frame clones alone and lacks a portion of them. The repertoire holds about 120,000 clones, with less than 95% as singletons. The CDR3 runs 13 residues. V was clipped by 4 bases and J by 4 bases, with 7 bases between them. Germline V lookup: CDR1 LGHNA, CDR2 YNFKEQ. About this clone itself: Its antigen is currently unknown.

Study results and limitations: Siplizumab brought about a significant reduction in alloreactive sequences traceable to unstimulated CD4+ memory cells. Naive or memory phenotype assignment was not possible for roughly 75-97% of proliferating CD4+ or CD8+ clones. Among alloreactive clones, only a minor fraction mapped to unstimulated subsets. Suppressive function of proliferating Tregs from siplizumab cultures was not confirmed.

The receptor was derived from a human donor in good health. The chain couples TRBV4-2 to TRBJ2-2; the D is unclear. Sequencing was carried out using non-Treg CD4+ T cells sorted from blood. The CDR3 DNA reads TGTGCCAGCAGCCCCTCGCGCACCGGGGAGCTGTTTTTT. It encodes CASSPSRTGELFF.